The subject of this entry is one TCR beta chain. In the original analysis: For nucleated cells, counts were estimated from reference gene primer amplification. TCRdb keeps only in-frame clones here, not all; method: immunoSEQ multiplex PCR. For V, J and clone size, that table is used; D and trimming come from the DNA. The data contain under 200,000 clones, roughly four fifths of them seen just once; the ten biggest clones take up over 13%. The data derive from a study of blood T cell repertoires in COVID-19. Study overall: Acute and convalescent COVID-19 samples came from the United States, Italy and Spain. Sample material is recorded as cDNA or gDNA derived from T cells, B-cell-depleted T cells, or PBMCs.

Trimming took off 1 base at V and 0 bases at J, with 13 bases between the two ends. The CDR3 totals 17 residues. CDR1 and CDR2 (germline): SGHTA, FQGNSA. The sequence was collected from a man aged 25-40 years with active or convalescent COVID-19. The V gene is TRBV7-2, the J gene TRBJ1-5; TRBD1 is a possible D gene (5 bases). The source material was peripheral blood. The CDR3: CASSLGAVGASNQPQHF. CDR3 sequence (DNA): TGTGCCAGCAGCTTAGGGGCCGTAGGGGCTAGCAATCAGCCCCAGCATTTT.